The 6 T cell receptor beta chains below were found in one sample sequenced in a study of blood T cells in healthy people across ages. It was with a sample-barcoded 5' primer and a J-beta primer mix that a second PCR of roughly 6 to 11 cycles was run. In TCRdb, the 5' RACE reads were re-called with MiXCR into one record per CDR3 protein. The sample has 750,000 to 950,000 distinct CDR3 sequences; 25% to 30% are singletons. These sequences were also reported in another study, on T cells of mothers and their children.

The source material was blood. The origin of the receptors is a woman in her 40s in good health.

This sequence joins TRBV3-1 and TRBJ1-2; no reliable D call. Germline V gene data show CDR1 as LGHDT and CDR2 as YNNKEL (reference sequence). The CDR3 length is 16 residues. V was clipped by 2 bases and J by 9 bases, with 22 bases between them. CDR3 nucleotide sequence: TGTGCCAGCAGCCAATTTTGGAGACAAGAAGAAATAAGCTACACCTTC. Translated, it gives CASSQFWRQEEISYTF.

The chain uses TRBV5-1 and TRBJ2-5; maybe TRBD1 (5 bases). The germline V gene encodes CDR1 SGHRS and CDR2 YFSETQ. The CDR3 extends over 15 amino acids. The V end lost 0 bases, the J end lost 4 bases, and 13 bases lay between the germline ends. The CDR3 loop reads CASSLAQGLGETQYF. CDR3 DNA sequence: TGCGCCAGCAGCTTGGCCCAGGGTTTAGGAGAGACCCAGTACTTC.

This chain links TRBV7-2 with TRBJ1-1, with D uncertain. There are 13 residues in the CDR3. The V and J ends lost 2 bases and 11 bases respectively, with 15 bases between them. Germline CDR1 is SGHTA and CDR2 is FQGNSA. This CDR3 is CASSLTPGARAFF. The CDR3 DNA reads as TGTGCCAGCAGCTTAACCCCGGGAGCGCGGGCTTTCTTT.

The chain links TRBV6-5 to TRBJ1-2; 8 bases line up with TRBD1. Germline V gene data show CDR1 as MNHEY and CDR2 as SVGAGI. The CDR3 contains 15 residues. The V segment lost 5 bases and the J segment 6 bases; nucleotides outside the gene matches: 11. The CDR3 DNA sequence: TGTGCCAGCAGTCTATCTAGGACAGGGTATAATGGCTACACCTTC. It translates to CASSLSRTGYNGYTF.

This clonotype was counted a few times. The chain uses TRBV6-5 and TRBJ1-3; a weak D match, TRBD1 (5 bases). This CDR3 region has 15 residues. V was shortened by 8 bases and J by 0 bases, with 14 bases between the two germline ends. Germline-derived CDR1 and CDR2 are MNHEY and SVGAGI. CDR3 DNA: TGTGCCAGCTCCCGCGGGGGGAGCTCTGGAAACACCATATATTTT. It codes for CASSRGGSSGNTIYF.

This clonotype was seen a handful of times. This chain connects TRBV28 to TRBJ2-3; D not certain. V was cut by 2 bases and J by 2 bases, with 14 bases left in between. The CDR3 runs to 16 residues. CDR1 and CDR2 (germline): MDHEN, SYDVKM. In DNA, the CDR3 is TGTGCCAGCAGTTTAAGGTGGTCAGGAGACACAGATACGCAGTATTTT. Protein product: CASSLRWSGDTDTQYF.